This T cell receptor beta chain was documented in a study of beta chain features in type 1 diabetes (dated by TCRdb to 2016 to 2019). For context, the study as a whole: Patients and healthy donors did not differ in mean age, gender distribution, total cell number or subset yield. The study compared the TCRB repertoires of sorted circulating CD4+ T cell subsets in recently diagnosed type 1 diabetes patients with those in matched healthy donors. Across all samples, some 110,000,000 sorted cells were examined, and cell number per subset correlated strongly with RNA yield. Regulatory and stem cell-like memory subsets were obtained from only 8 patients and roughly 8 healthy donors, while naive and central memory subsets were obtained from all 28 donors.

On the study overall, not on this receptor specifically: A moderate but significant shortening of TCRB CDR3 length was observed in type 1 diabetes patients in all four CD4+ subsets. Shorter templates might be favored by PCR, yet because patient and control samples were amplified and corrected together, any such skew would affect both groups equally. Sequencing cDNA rather than genomic DNA could over-represent highly expressing activated cells, although activation and CD3 levels did not differ between groups. At VDJ recombination sites, patients with type 1 diabetes made fewer insertions and deleted more nucleotides, a pattern implying thymic rearrangement abnormalities. The naive, central memory and regulatory TCRB repertoires appeared to resemble one another more closely among patients than among healthy donors. HLA sub-analyses involved small numbers of individuals, so any influence of HLA type on TCRB rearrangement remained unresolved.

Details on this clone: What antigen it recognizes has not been identified. Nothing much larger sits one base from this clone, and base qualities are not available.

CDR3 length: 13 amino acids, cysteine to phenylalanine. Only the CDR3 region is kept as DNA, spanning 39 bases read in frame from base 1. CDR1 and CDR2 (LNHDA, SQIVND) derive from the germline V gene (reference sequence). Unmatched junction bases come to 4, with V trimmed by 7 bases and J by 4 bases. The entire amount of isolated RNA was reverse transcribed using the High Capacity cDNA Reverse Transcription Kit, so the sequenced TCRB transcripts were expressed ones. Deep immunoSEQ sequencing was performed on naive, central memory and regulatory T cell samples, with an average of roughly 3.5 million total reads per sample. After sorted cells were lysed in RLT buffer, RNA was extracted with DNase-treated RNeasy Micro or Mini kits, with the choice depending on cell number. Each cell subset was processed separately to prevent cross-contamination, with patient and healthy donor samples processed together. The immunoSEQ multiplex PCR was used to amplify TCRB sequences from cDNA, yielding 87-bp fragments that span the CDR3 region. The amplicons were sequenced using the Illumina HiSeq platform. In the paper's pipeline: Synthetic template baselines were used to correct PCR bias computationally, reads within Hamming distance 2 were collapsed, and singletons that could not be merged were discarded. Reads were aligned against IMGT so that V, D and J genes, CDR3 length and insertions or deletions at six rearrangement sites could be assigned. Within each subset, clonotype counts were normalized to the number of sorted cells before true diversity and Gini coefficients were calculated with the tcR R package. The overlap coefficient, calculated on TCRB nucleotide sequences, was used to quantify repertoire sharing. As a proxy for the pre-selection repertoire, out-of-frame TCRB sequences from naive cells were analyzed. This immuneACCESS table, as held by TCRdb, lists in-frame sequences with V and J called but not all clones. Of the missing ones, under half trace to an unresolved V gene in checked studies; the others have no known cause. V and J calls and clone size are as listed in that table; D and trimming were resolved from the DNA. The sample includes fewer than 500,000 clones, with approximately 13% observed a single time. The ten most abundant clones make up roughly 0.036% of the sample.

Each donor gave one peripheral blood draw, about 110 mL on average, collected into heparinised tubes. A BD FACSAria II was used to sort naive, central memory, regulatory and stem cell-like memory CD4+ T cells with a panel that included CD45RO, CCR7, CD25, CD127, CD95 and CD27. Purity was above 95% for every sorted population. PBMCs were isolated right away by Lymphoprep density gradient centrifugation and were stained directly, without culture. So that batch effects would be minimized, each experiment stained and sorted samples in pairs, pairing one healthy donor with one patient. The chain joins TRBV19 to TRBJ2-3, with 8 junctional bases fitting TRBD2. Material for sequencing was naive CD4+ T cells from blood. What this sample's cell subset or site label stands for: true naive CD4+ T cells. The sequence derives from a man younger than 40 in good health. The CDR3 sequence is CASKAGVSDTQYF. The nucleotide sequence reads TGTGCCAGTAAAGCGGGAGTATCAGATACGCAGTATTTT.